Below, one TCR beta chain is given with its context. The antigen remains unidentified. The data are from a study of T cell responses to AZD1222 COVID-19 vaccine. Points from the study as a whole: Repertoire samples came only from after the peak T cell response. Reports say nearly half of spike-specific TCRs go after unmutated variant regions. The donors showed a predominance of white British ancestry and of females, with possible underestimation of clonal diversity.

This CDR3 comprises 16 residues. V was trimmed by 0 bases and J by 7 bases, leaving 19 bases between them. CDR1 and CDR2 from the germline V gene are SGHRS and YFSETQ. The method was immunoSEQ multiplex PCR; TCRdb's version includes in-frame clones alone and lacks a portion of them. The sample contains 150,000 to 200,000 clones, about 89% of which appear only once. The sample was peripheral blood, taken 28 days after the second AZD1222 dose. The J gene is TRBJ1-2, the V gene TRBV5-1, with D possibly matching TRBD1 (5 bases). This TCR derives from an adult who received the AZD1222 COVID-19 vaccine. The CDR3 sequence: CASSLVAGMDAVGYTF. The CDR3 nucleotides read TGCGCCAGCAGCTTGGTGGCAGGGATGGACGCGGTTGGCTACACCTTC.